These 14 T cell receptor beta chains share one sample of origin, sequenced in a study of cytomegalovirus exposure and HLA in healthy donors (dated by TCRdb to between 2016 and 2019). Receptors were amplified or captured by the immunoSEQ multiplex PCR assay. For the multiplex PCR, a mixture combining 60 forward primers for TCR Vbeta segments and 13 reverse primers for TCR Jbeta segments was used. TCRdb retrieved this table from immuneACCESS and kept in-frame rearrangements only. Not all clones are present; in checked studies, unresolved V genes account for under half, and no reason is known for the remainder. The table for this sample lists over 100,000 clones; around 70% of them were counted only once. The top ten clonotypes cover roughly 4.4% of the sample. Sequencing was performed on PBMCs. The receptors were gathered from a man aged 30-40 years in good health and CMV-seropositive.

The rearrangement joins TRBV7-3 to TRBJ2-3; no firm D call. The V end was cut by 5 bases, the J end by 0 bases, with 6 bases between. The CDR3 contains 13 residues. CDR1 is SGHTA, CDR2 FQGTGA, per germline. CDR3: CASSISSTDTQYF. Written as DNA, the CDR3 is TGTGCCAGCAGCATTTCTAGCACAGATACGCAGTATTTT.

This chain uses TRBV11-2 with TRBJ1-1; 8 bases fit TRBD1. V gave up 3 bases and J gave up 6 bases; unmatched junction bases: 9. The CDR3 spans 15 residues. Germline CDR1 and CDR2: SGHAT and FQNNGV. CDR3 sequence reads: CASSFTGGKIPEAFF. CDR3 bases: TGTGCCAGCAGCTTTACAGGGGGGAAAATCCCTGAAGCTTTCTTT.

The J gene is TRBJ1-2, the V gene TRBV19; TRBD1 matches at 9 bases. The CDR3 sequence is 14 residues long. Trimming removed 4 bases from V and 6 bases from J; junction bases left unmatched: 6. Per germline, CDR1 LNHDA and CDR2 SQIVND (reference sequence). The CDR3 spells CASSRNRGLDGYTF. CDR3 bases: TGTGCCAGTAGTAGGAACAGGGGGCTCGATGGCTACACCTTC.

The V and J genes are TRBV11-3 and TRBJ1-1; D call uncertain. The germline V gene encodes CDR1 SGHNT and CDR2 YENEEA. Trimming removed 3 bases at V and 0 bases at J, with 5 bases between. The CDR3 contains 13 residues. The CDR3 sequence is CASSFQLNTEAFF. The CDR3 bases are TGTGCCAGCAGCTTTCAGTTGAACACTGAAGCTTTCTTT.

The V gene is TRBV19, the J gene TRBJ1-2, with 9 nucleotides matching TRBD1. The CDR3 is 14 amino acids. Germline CDR1 LNHDA, CDR2 SQIVND (reference sequence). V shed 7 bases, J shed 6 bases, and the junction held 9 bases outside the gene matches. The CDR3 bases are TGTGCCAGTAAGACACAGGGGGCGCAGGATGGCTACACCTTC. It is translated as CASKTQGAQDGYTF.

The V gene is TRBV18, the J gene TRBJ2-5; D remains ambiguous. The germline CDR1 and CDR2 sequences are KGHSH and LQKENI. V shed 1 base and J shed 2 bases, with 8 bases lying between them. This CDR3 has 14 amino acids. CDR3 amino acids: CASSPQLRQETQYF. CDR3 coding DNA: TGTGCCAGCTCACCACAATTGCGACAAGAGACCCAGTACTTC.

This clone showed up just a few times. This chain connects TRBV4-2 to TRBJ1-5, with no clear D. V lost 5 bases and J 4 bases, leaving 12 bases between the germline ends. Germline lookup yields CDR1 LGHNA and CDR2 YNFKEQ. The CDR3 contains 14 residues. DNA of the CDR3: TGTGCCAGCAGCGACCCCGGGGAGAATCAGCCCCAGCATTTT. This translates into CASSDPGENQPQHF.

The chain uses TRBV7-6 and TRBJ1-6; TRBD1 is a possible D gene (6 bases). The V gene lost 2 bases and the J gene lost 6 bases, with 26 bases spanning the gap. This CDR3 comprises 20 residues. The germline gives CDR1 SGHVS, CDR2 FNYEAQ. CDR3 in amino acids: CASSLRFQGFDDTVNSPLHF. The CDR3, as DNA: TGTGCCAGCAGCTTACGGTTCCAGGGGTTCGATGACACGGTTAATTCACCCCTCCACTTT.

The rearrangement links TRBV2 to TRBJ2-7; 10 bases fit TRBD1. The germline V gene encodes CDR1 SNHLY and CDR2 FYNNEI. The CDR3 length is 15 residues. V shed 6 bases, J shed 0 bases, and the junction held 5 bases outside the gene matches. This chain's CDR3 is CASRGDRGSSYEQYF. DNA for the CDR3: TGTGCCAGCAGGGGGGACAGGGGAAGCTCCTACGAGCAGTACTTC. The entire variable domain, with the rest obtained from reference TRBV2 and TRBJ2-7, is as follows: EPEVTQTPSHQVTQMGQEVILRCVPISNHLYFYWYRQILGQKVEFLVSFYNNEISEKSEIFDDQFSVERPDGSNFTLKIRSTKLEDSAMYFCASRGDRGSSYEQYFGPGTRLTVT.

The V and J genes are TRBV5-6 and TRBJ1-2; 12 bases fit TRBD1. V was pared by 3 bases and J by 8 bases, with 8 bases of the junction left unmatched. Per germline, CDR1 SGHDT and CDR2 YYEEEE. The CDR3 is 15 residues long. CDR3 bases: TGTGCCAGCAGCTGGGGGACAGGGGGCTTGATCGGCTACACCTTC. Protein product: CASSWGTGGLIGYTF.

J is TRBJ2-2 and V is TRBV4-3; D call uncertain. The CDR3 loop spans 14 amino acids. Germline lookup yields CDR1 LGHNA and CDR2 YSLEER. With 0 bases removed from V and 3 bases from J, the gap between germline ends came to 5 bases. In DNA form, the CDR3 reads TGCGCCAGCAGCCAAGATTTCGACACCGGGGAGCTGTTTTTT. It specifies CASSQDFDTGELFF.

The gene calls are TRBV28 and TRBJ2-7; 10 nucleotides agree with TRBD1. Per the germline V gene, CDR1 is MDHEN and CDR2 is SYDVKM. The CDR3 runs to 14 residues. V was pared by 5 bases and J by 6 bases, with 7 bases of the junction left unmatched. The CDR3 DNA reads as TGTGCCAGCAGTGGGACAGGGGAAGGCCTCGAGCAGTACTTC. It translates to CASSGTGEGLEQYF.

V and J are TRBV12-5 and TRBJ2-2, with 8 bases aligning to TRBD1. With 1 base clipped from V and 3 bases from J, the junction kept 1 base outside the gene matches. Germline values: CDR1 LGHNT, CDR2 FRNRAP. The CDR3 sequence is 15 residues long. The CDR3 sequence: CASGLGQGYTGELFF. The CDR3 nucleotides read TGTGCTAGTGGTTTGGGACAGGGGTACACCGGGGAGCTGTTTTTT.

The chain employs TRBV6-1 and TRBJ2-4, with a tentative D call TRBD2 (6 bases). Between the trimmed V and J ends, which lost 3 bases and 11 bases, there was a span of 11 bases. CDR3 size: 12 residues. Looked up from germline, CDR1 is MNHNS and CDR2 is SASEGT. CDR3 sequence (DNA): TGTGCCAGCAGTGAGGGACTCTTTTTTCAGTACTTC. This encodes CASSEGLFFQYF.